These 9 T cell receptor beta chains came from one sample sequenced in a study of blood T cell repertoires in COVID-19. Assay: immunoSEQ multiplex PCR; the TCRdb copy retains only in-frame clones and omits some. The profile shows about 14,000 clones, roughly 87% of them singletons. The source material was peripheral blood. The receptors stem from a human donor in a cohort sampled during active COVID-19.

This rearrangement joins TRBV6-5 to TRBJ2-1, with D possibly TRBD2 on 6 matching bases. CDR3 size: 15 residues. V lost 5 bases, J lost 2 bases, and 13 bases lay in between. Germline V gives CDR1 MNHEY, CDR2 SVGAGI. The CDR3 loop reads CASSLAKGAYNEQFF. In DNA form, the CDR3 reads TGTGCCAGCAGTCTAGCGAAAGGGGCCTACAATGAGCAGTTCTTC.

The V call is TRBV9, the J call TRBJ1-2; possibly TRBD1 for D (6 bases). Germline V CDR1 and CDR2: SGDLS, YYNGEE. With 0 bases removed from V and 5 bases from J, the gap between germline ends came to 11 bases. The CDR3 covers 14 residues. The CDR3 reads CASSVGAQGYGYTF. For the CDR3, the DNA is TGTGCCAGCAGCGTAGGGGCACAGGGTTATGGCTACACCTTC.

The chain has TRBV28 and TRBJ2-3; D is unresolved. The germline V gene encodes CDR1 MDHEN and CDR2 SYDVKM. The CDR3 is 13 amino acids. Trimming removed 10 bases at V and 2 bases at J, with 13 bases between. CDR3 sequence reads: CATWWSATDTQYF. The CDR3 region has the DNA TGTGCCACCTGGTGGAGTGCCACAGATACGCAGTATTTT.

This chain joins TRBV5-6 and TRBJ2-3; weak D call: TRBD1 (6 bases). The germline V gene has CDR1 SGHDT and CDR2 YYEEEE. Between the trimmed V and J ends, which lost 4 bases and 1 base, there was a span of 10 bases. CDR3 length: 14 amino acids. In nucleotides, the CDR3 is TGTGCCAGCAGCCTAAGACAGGGCACAGATACGCAGTATTTT. Translation gives CASSLRQGTDTQYF.

The sample holds a few counts of this clone. The chain is built from TRBV5-4 and TRBJ2-7; 7 nucleotides match TRBD2. The V gene's germline CDR1 is SGHNT and CDR2 YYREEE (reference sequence). The V and J ends lost 0 bases and 5 bases, in that order; junction bases with no gene match: 8. CDR3 length: 15 amino acids. CDR3 amino acids: CASSLDAGVFNEQYF. The CDR3 DNA reads TGTGCCAGCAGCTTGGATGCGGGAGTGTTTAACGAGCAGTACTTC.

The chain has TRBV7-2 and TRBJ2-1; 8 nucleotides match TRBD2. The CDR3 length is 15 residues. Per germline, CDR1 SGHTA and CDR2 FQGNSA. V shed 3 bases, J shed 9 bases, and the junction held 10 bases outside the gene matches. The CDR3 DNA sequence: TGTGCCAGCAGCTTTAGTGGGACTAGAGGTTCTGAGCAGTTCTTC. As protein: CASSFSGTRGSEQFF.

This clone was observed a few times. This chain links TRBV9 with TRBJ2-7; 10 bases are shared with TRBD2. V shed 3 bases, J shed 4 bases, and the junction held 4 bases outside the gene matches. This CDR3 is 14 amino acids long. Germline-derived CDR1 and CDR2 are SGDLS and YYNGEE. The DNA of the CDR3 is TGTGCCAGCAGCGATGGGACTAGCGAGTACGAGCAGTACTTC. Amino acid sequence: CASSDGTSEYEQYF.

V usage is TRBV29-1 and J usage is TRBJ2-3; 9 bases are a match to TRBD1. V dropped 7 bases and J dropped 1; count of bases not matched to a gene: 3. The CDR3 length is 13 residues. In germline, CDR1 is SQVTM, CDR2 ANQGSEA. This CDR3 is CSETGGGTDTQYF. For the CDR3, the DNA is TGCAGCGAAACAGGGGGCGGCACAGATACGCAGTATTTT.

The chain carries TRBV5-1 and TRBJ2-7; 8 bases match TRBD2. Germline CDR1 is SGHRS and CDR2 is YFSETQ. This CDR3 spans 14 amino acids. With V trimmed by 5 bases and J by 2 bases, 6 bases remained unmatched. The CDR3 spells CASSLGTSTYEQYF. The CDR3 bases are TGCGCCAGCAGTCTAGGGACTAGTACCTACGAGCAGTACTTC.